The 10 T cell receptor delta chains reported below all come from one sample, sequenced in a study of gamma delta lymphoproliferative disorders and STAT genes (dated by TCRdb to 2017 to 2018). For TCR sequencing, genomic DNA was taken from peripheral blood mononuclear cells isolated from both patients and controls. Libraries were constructed by multiplex PCR. Sequencer: Illumina MiSeq. TCRdb processed the public reads again with the CATT caller, after which rows with matching DNA were combined. Across this sample there are roughly 730 delta-chain clones, with about 1.7% seen only once. The ten largest clonotypes hold 65% to 80% of the sample. Sequenced material: blood. The receptor source for this set is a human donor in good health.

This clone was detected a few times. A far larger clone is off by one base, so a read error is likely. Other DNA variants within this sample encode the same CDR3. V usage is TRDV2 and J usage is TRDJ1; no definite D call. CDR3 length: 19 residues. V lost 0 bases, J lost 0 bases, and 22 bases lay in between. Germline-derived CDR1 and CDR2 are GEAIGNYY and EKD. The CDR3 reads CACDTVTPRGNRYTDKLIF. CDR3 nucleotide sequence: TGTGCCTGTGACACCGTGACACCCCGTGGGAACAGATACACCGATAAACTCATCTTT.

By its share, this clone is medium-sized. A far bigger clonotype differs at one base, so this is likely a read error. CDR3: CACGTGGYSWDTRQMFF. The DNA of the CDR3 is TGTGCCTGTGGCACCGGGGGATACTCCTGGGACACCCGACAGATGTTTTTC. V usage is TRDV2 and J usage is TRDJ3, with 8 bases identical to TRDD3. This CDR3 is 17 amino acids long. Germline V gene lookup returns CDR1 GEAIGNYY and CDR2 EKD.

This clone has just a few counts. The mismatch at residue 13 between this DNA's translation and the TCRdb protein of a much larger clone likely reflects a read error; the protein shown is translated from the DNA. The genes are TRDV2 and TRDJ1; a possible D gene is TRDD3 (5 bases). Germline V gene sequence: CDR1 GEAIGNYY, CDR2 EKD. This CDR3 is built from 15 residues. Here the CDR3 DNA reads TGTGCCTGTGACACCGTCGGGGAGTACACCGATAAACCCATCTTT. It codes for CACDTVGEYTDKPIF.

The chain recombines TRDV2 with TRDJ3; the match to TRDD3 covers 12 bases. Germline-derived CDR1 and CDR2 are GEAIGNYY and EKD. V lost 3 bases to trimming and J lost 2 bases; unmatched junction nucleotides: 10. The CDR3 totals 20 residues. This chain's CDR3 is CACDEVLGDTRPWDTRQMFF. The CDR3 region has the DNA TGTGCCTGTGACGAGGTACTGGGGGATACAAGACCCTGGGACACCCGACAGATGTTTTTC.

About this clone: TCRdb has a much larger clone's protein, which differs at residue 13 from the translation of this DNA, likely because of a read error; what is shown is the protein translated from the DNA. The rearrangement uses TRDV2 and TRDJ1, with 7 bases that match TRDD3. Trimming at V came to 1 base and at J to 7 bases, leaving 32 bases not matched to a gene. Germline V lookup: CDR1 GEAIGNYY, CDR2 EKD. The CDR3 runs 22 residues. The CDR3 protein is CACDTLREPSRRMGEWAGKLIF. The DNA of the CDR3 is TGTGCCTGTGACACTCTTCGGGAGCCAAGTCGGCGTATGGGGGAGTGGGCCGGTAAACTCATCTTT.

Relative to its sample, this clone is large. The sample has other DNA sequences that encode this CDR3 too. The chain recombines TRDV2 with TRDJ1; 10 nucleotides line up with TRDD3. Germline CDR1 GEAIGNYY, CDR2 EKD. V gave up 3 bases and J gave up 0 bases; unmatched junction bases: 3. The CDR3 extends over 15 amino acids. CDR3 region: CACDLLGDYTDKLIF. The CDR3 DNA reads as TGTGCCTGTGACCTACTGGGGGATTACACCGATAAACTCATCTTT.

This clone appeared a few times. The protein TCRdb lists belongs to a much larger clone and differs from this DNA's translation at residue 4, which points to a read error; the protein shown is made from the DNA. The chain joins TRDV2 to TRDJ1; 8 bases align to TRDD3. Germline assignment: CDR1 GEAIGNYY and CDR2 EKD. CDR3 size: 16 residues. The DNA for the CDR3 is TGTGCCTGTGGCACCGTAGGTGGGGGATACACCGATAAACTCATCTTT. It yields the protein CACGTVGGGYTDKLIF.

In its sample, this clone is large. Other DNA sequences from this sample encode an identical CDR3 as well. The chain has TRDV2 and TRDJ3; 10 bases are a match to TRDD3. V was clipped by 3 bases and J by 0 bases; unmatched bases: 10. CDR1 and CDR2 (germline): GEAIGNYY, EKD. The CDR3 has 20 amino acids. The CDR3: CACDFVLGDPSSWDTRQMFF. The CDR3, as DNA: TGTGCCTGTGACTTCGTACTGGGGGATCCGAGCTCCTGGGACACCCGACAGATGTTTTTC.

This clone was detected ten times or more. This sequence is one base from a far larger clone and is likely a read error. Other DNA variants within this sample encode the same CDR3. This chain joins TRDV2 and TRDJ1; 9 bases map to TRDD3. Germline loops: CDR1 GEAIGNYY, CDR2 EKD. The CDR3 runs 19 residues. This CDR3 reads CACDSLGVLGEKYTDKLIF. The CDR3 DNA is TGCGCCTGTGACTCTCTTGGAGTACTGGGGGAAAAGTACACCGATAAACTCATCTTT.

Concerning this clone itself: A far larger clone differs by one base, so this is likely a read error. V and J are TRDV2 and TRDJ1, with TRDD3 identical over 9 bases. Germline lookup yields CDR1 GEAIGNYY and CDR2 EKD. The V gene end was trimmed by 4 bases and the J gene end by 2 bases; junction bases not matched to a gene: 19. The CDR3 sequence is 19 residues long. As DNA, the CDR3 is TGTGCCTGTGATATAGTTACTGGGGGACACGCGAAGAATACCGATAAACTCATCTTT. Translation: CACDIVTGGHAKNTDKLIF.